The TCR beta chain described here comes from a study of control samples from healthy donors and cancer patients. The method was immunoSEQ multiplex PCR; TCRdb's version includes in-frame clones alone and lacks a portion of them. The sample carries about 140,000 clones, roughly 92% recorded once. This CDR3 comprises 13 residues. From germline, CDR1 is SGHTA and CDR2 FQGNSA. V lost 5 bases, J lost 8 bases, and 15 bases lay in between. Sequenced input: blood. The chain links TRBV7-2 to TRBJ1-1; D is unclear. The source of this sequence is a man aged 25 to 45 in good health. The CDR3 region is CASSPYTVVEAFF. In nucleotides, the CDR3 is TGTGCCAGCAGCCCATACACGGTTGTCGAAGCTTTCTTT.